This record covers a single T cell receptor (beta chain). One end of the junction varies from germline; a read error may be responsible. Amplified TCR beta CDR3 regions came from RNA transcripts. The HTBI set primed first-round TCR CDR3 RT-PCR. Each CDR3 protein is one row after TCRdb ran MiXCR on the multiplex PCR reads. The table lists a few hundred thousand distinct CDR3 sequences, around 42% of them singletons, with about 8.2% in the top ten. CDR1 SGHTA and CDR2 FQGTGA come from the germline V gene. The CDR3 is made up of 18 amino acids. These data are taken from a study of T cells in Graves' hyperthyroidism and ophthalmopathy.

The sequence was obtained from a woman between 18 and 29 years old with Graves' hyperthyroidism. Material for sequencing was peripheral blood or thyroid tissue (not recorded which). This rearrangement joins TRBV7-3 to TRBJ2-5; possible D gene TRBD2, 6 bases. The CDR3 loop reads CASSLNQDPGTPQETQYF. The CDR3, as DNA: TGTGCCAGCAGTTTAAATCAAGATCCAGGGACTCCACAAGAGACCCAGTACTTC. Full variable domain (missing parts from reference TRBV7-3 and TRBJ2-5): GAGVSQTPSNKVTEKGKYVELRCDPISGHTALYWYRQSLGQGPEFLIYFQGTGAADDSGLPNDRFFAVRPEGSVSTLKIQRTERGDSAVYLCASSLNQDPGTPQETQYFGPGTRLLVL.